The 3 T cell receptor beta chains below were found in one sample sequenced in a study of cytomegalovirus exposure and HLA in healthy donors. The primer mix had 60 Vbeta and 13 Jbeta primers. Profiled with immunoSEQ multiplex PCR; TCRdb holds only in-frame clones, not every one. The table includes fewer than 130,000 clones, about 80% detected once. Sequenced sample: PBMCs. These receptor sequences come from a woman in her fifties or sixties in good health and CMV-seropositive.

About this clone itself: This same CDR3 is encoded by further DNA sequences in the sample. The gene calls are TRBV7-9 and TRBJ2-7; 16 positions agree with TRBD2. This CDR3 has 15 amino acids. Per germline, CDR1 SEHNR and CDR2 FQNEAQ (reference sequence). V gave up 6 bases and J gave up 6 bases; unmatched junction bases: 5. The CDR3 protein is CASRPGLAGGSEQYF. In DNA form, the CDR3 reads TGTGCCAGCAGACCGGGACTAGCGGGGGGGTCCGAGCAGTACTTC. Full variable domain (remainder filled in from reference TRBV7-9 and TRBJ2-7): DTGVSQNPRHKITKRGQNVTFRCDPISEHNRLYWYRQTLGQGPEFLTYFQNEAQLEKSRLLSDRFSAERPKGSFSTLEIQRTEQGDSAMYLCASRPGLAGGSEQYFGPGTRLTVT.

This chain's CDR3 is CSVQNRRPSGNTIYF. CDR3 bases: TGCAGCGTGCAGAATCGGCGGCCCTCTGGAAACACCATATATTTT. This chain joins TRBV29-1 and TRBJ1-3, with unresolved D. Germline V gene lookup returns CDR1 SQVTM and CDR2 ANQGSEA. The CDR3 is 15 amino acids. Trimming removed 6 bases at V and 0 bases at J, with 15 bases between.

The rearrangement links TRBV4-1 to TRBJ2-3, with D possibly being TRBD1 (5 bases). Per the germline V gene, CDR1 is MGHRA and CDR2 is YSYEKL. CDR3 size: 16 residues. V dropped 1 base and J dropped 4 bases, with 15 bases sitting between them. The CDR3 bases are TGCGCCAGCAGCCAAGGGGGCCGAGCAGGGTCAGATACGCAGTATTTT. This sequence encodes CASSQGGRAGSDTQYF.